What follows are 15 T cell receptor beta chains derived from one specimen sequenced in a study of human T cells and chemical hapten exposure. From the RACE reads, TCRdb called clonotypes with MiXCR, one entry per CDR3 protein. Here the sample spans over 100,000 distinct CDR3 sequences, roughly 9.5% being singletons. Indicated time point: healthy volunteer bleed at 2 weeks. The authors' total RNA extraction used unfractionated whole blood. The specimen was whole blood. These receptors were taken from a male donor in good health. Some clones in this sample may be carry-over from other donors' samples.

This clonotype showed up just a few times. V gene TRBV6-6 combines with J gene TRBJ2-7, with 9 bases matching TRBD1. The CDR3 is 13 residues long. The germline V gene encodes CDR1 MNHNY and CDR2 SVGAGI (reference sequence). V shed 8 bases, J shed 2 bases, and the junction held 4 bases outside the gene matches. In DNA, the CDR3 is TGTGCCAGCGGGGGGGACAGGGCCTACGAGCAGTACTTC. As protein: CASGGDRAYEQYF.

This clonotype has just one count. DNA of the CDR3: TGTGCCAGCAGTCCCCCGGCTAGCGGGGGCCATGAGCAGTTCTTC. It yields the protein CASSPPASGGHEQFF. The genes are TRBV2 and TRBJ2-1, with 10 bases identical to TRBD2. The CDR3 is 15 residues long. Germline-derived CDR1 and CDR2 are SNHLY and FYNNEI. Trimming at V came to 5 bases and at J to 8 bases, leaving 9 bases not matched to a gene.

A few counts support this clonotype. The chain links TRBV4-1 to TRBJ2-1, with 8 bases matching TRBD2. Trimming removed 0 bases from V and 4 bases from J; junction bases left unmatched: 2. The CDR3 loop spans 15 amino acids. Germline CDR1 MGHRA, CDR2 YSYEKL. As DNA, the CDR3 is TGCGCCAGCAGCCAAGAGGCGGGAGGTTACAATGAGCAGTTCTTC. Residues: CASSQEAGGYNEQFF.

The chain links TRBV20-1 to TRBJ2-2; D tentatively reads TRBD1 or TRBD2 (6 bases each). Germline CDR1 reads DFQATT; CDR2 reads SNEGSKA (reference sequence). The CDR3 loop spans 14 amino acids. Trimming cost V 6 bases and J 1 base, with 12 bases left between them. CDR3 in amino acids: CSATRGRNTGELFF. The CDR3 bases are TGCAGTGCAACCCGGGGGCGGAACACCGGGGAGCTGTTTTTT.

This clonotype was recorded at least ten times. CDR3 residues: CASSESAGATGELFF. CDR3 DNA: TGTGCCAGCAGTGAATCCGCCGGTGCCACCGGGGAGCTGTTTTTT. V is TRBV6-1 and J is TRBJ2-2, with unresolved D. The CDR3 is 15 residues long. The ends were cut back, 2 bases at V and 4 bases at J, with 11 bases in the middle. The germline V gene has CDR1 MNHNS and CDR2 SASEGT.

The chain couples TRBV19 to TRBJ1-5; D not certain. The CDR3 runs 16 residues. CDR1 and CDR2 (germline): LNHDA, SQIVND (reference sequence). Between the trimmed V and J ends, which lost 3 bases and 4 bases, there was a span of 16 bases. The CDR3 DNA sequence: TGTGCCAGTAGTATTAGGGAAGGACGAGGAAATCAGCCCCAGCATTTT. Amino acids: CASSIREGRGNQPQHF.

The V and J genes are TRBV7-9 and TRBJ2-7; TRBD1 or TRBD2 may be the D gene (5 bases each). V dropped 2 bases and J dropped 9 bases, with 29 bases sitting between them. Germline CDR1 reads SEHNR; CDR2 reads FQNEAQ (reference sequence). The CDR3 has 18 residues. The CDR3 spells CASSLSRWGGTPQSGQYF. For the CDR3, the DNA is TGTGCCAGCAGCTTAAGTCGGTGGGGCGGAACACCTCAGAGCGGGCAGTACTTC.

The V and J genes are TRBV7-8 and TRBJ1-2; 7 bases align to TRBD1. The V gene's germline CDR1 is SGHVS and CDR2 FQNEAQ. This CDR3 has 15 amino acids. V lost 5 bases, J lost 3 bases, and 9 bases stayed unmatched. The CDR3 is CASSLSEGGYYGYTF. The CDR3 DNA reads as TGTGCCAGCAGCCTATCGGAAGGGGGCTACTATGGCTACACCTTC.

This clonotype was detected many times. The CDR3 loop reads CSARGGGHNEQYF. CDR3 nucleotides: TGCAGTGCTAGGGGGGGCGGGCACAACGAGCAGTACTTC. This rearrangement joins TRBV20-1 to TRBJ2-7; D may match TRBD1 or TRBD2 (6 bases each). Trimming took off 3 bases at V and 5 bases at J, with 14 bases between the two ends. Per the germline V gene, CDR1 is DFQATT and CDR2 is SNEGSKA (reference sequence). The CDR3 is made up of 13 amino acids.

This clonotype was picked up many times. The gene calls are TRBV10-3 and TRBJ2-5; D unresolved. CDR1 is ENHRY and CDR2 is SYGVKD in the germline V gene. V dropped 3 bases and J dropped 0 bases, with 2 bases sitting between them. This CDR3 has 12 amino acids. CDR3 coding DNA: TGTGCCATCAGTGACCACCAAGAGACCCAGTACTTC. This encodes CAISDHQETQYF.

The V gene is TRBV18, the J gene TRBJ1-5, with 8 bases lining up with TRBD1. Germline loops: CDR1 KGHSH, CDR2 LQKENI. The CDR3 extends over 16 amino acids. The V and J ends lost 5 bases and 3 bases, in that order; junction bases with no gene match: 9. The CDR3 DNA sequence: TGTGCCAGCTCATTGACGACAGGGGCTCACAATCAGCCCCAGCATTTT. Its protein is CASSLTTGAHNQPQHF.

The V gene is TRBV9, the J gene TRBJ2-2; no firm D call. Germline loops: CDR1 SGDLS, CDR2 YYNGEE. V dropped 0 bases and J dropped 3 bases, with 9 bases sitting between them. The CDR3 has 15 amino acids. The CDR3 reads CASSVGPPDTGELFF. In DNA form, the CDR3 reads TGTGCCAGCAGCGTAGGACCCCCGGACACCGGGGAGCTGTTTTTT. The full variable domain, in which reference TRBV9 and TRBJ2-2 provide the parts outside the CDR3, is DSGVTQTPKHLITATGQRVTLRCSPRSGDLSVYWYQQSLDQGLQFLIQYYNGEERAKGNILERFSAQQFPDLHSELNLSSLELGDSALYFCASSVGPPDTGELFFGEGSRLTVL.

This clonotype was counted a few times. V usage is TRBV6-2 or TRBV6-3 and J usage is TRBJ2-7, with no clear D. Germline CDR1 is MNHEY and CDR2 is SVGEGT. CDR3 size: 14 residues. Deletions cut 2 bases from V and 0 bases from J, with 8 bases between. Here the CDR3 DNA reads TGTGCCAGCAGTTACGGGTCAAGCTCCTACGAGCAGTACTTC. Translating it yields CASSYGSSSYEQYF.

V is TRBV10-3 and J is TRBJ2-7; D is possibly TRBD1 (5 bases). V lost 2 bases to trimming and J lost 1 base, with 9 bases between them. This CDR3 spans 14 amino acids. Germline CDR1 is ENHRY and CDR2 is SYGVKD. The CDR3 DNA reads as TGTGCCATCAGTGAGGTATGGACATCCTACGAGCAGTACTTC. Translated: CAISEVWTSYEQYF.

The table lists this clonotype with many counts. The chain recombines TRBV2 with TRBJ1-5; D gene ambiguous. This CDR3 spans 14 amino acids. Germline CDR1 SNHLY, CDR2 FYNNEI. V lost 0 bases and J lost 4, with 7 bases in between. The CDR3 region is CASSEARGNQPQHF. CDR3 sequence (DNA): TGTGCCAGCAGTGAAGCGCGGGGTAATCAGCCCCAGCATTTT.